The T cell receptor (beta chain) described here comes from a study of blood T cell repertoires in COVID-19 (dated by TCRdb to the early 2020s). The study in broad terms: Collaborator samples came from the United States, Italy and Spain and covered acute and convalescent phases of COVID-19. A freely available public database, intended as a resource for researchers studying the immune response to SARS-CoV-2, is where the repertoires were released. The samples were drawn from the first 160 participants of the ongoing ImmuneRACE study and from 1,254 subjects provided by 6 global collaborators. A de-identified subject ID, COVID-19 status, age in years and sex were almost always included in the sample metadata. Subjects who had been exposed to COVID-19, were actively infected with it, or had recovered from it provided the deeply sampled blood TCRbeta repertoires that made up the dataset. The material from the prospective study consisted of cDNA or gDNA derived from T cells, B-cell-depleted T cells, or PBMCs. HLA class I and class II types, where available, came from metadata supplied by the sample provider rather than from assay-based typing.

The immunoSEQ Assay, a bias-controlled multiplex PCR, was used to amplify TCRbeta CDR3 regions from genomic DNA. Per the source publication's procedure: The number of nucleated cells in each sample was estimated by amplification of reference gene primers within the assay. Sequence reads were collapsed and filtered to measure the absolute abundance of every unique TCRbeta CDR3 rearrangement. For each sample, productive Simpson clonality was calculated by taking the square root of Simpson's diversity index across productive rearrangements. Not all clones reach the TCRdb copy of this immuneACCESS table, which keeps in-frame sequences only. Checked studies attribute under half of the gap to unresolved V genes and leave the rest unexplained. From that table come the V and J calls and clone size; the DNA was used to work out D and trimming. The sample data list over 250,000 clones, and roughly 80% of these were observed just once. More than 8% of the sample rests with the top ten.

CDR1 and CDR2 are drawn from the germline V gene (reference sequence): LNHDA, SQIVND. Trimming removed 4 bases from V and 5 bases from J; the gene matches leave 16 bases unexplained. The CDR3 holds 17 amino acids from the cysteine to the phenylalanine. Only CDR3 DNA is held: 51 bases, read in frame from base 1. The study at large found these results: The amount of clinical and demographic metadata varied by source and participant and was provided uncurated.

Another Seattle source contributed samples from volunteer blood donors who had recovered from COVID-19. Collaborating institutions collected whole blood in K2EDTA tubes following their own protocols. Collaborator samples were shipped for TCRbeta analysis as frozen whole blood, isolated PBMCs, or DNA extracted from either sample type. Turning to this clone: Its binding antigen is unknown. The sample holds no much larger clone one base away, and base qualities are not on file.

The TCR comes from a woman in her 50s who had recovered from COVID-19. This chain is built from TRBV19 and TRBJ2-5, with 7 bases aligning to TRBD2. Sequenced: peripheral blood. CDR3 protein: CASSTPLPSGGFETQYF. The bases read TGTGCCAGTAGTACCCCACTCCCTAGCGGTGGATTCGAGACCCAGTACTTC.